This T cell receptor beta chain was found in a study of T cell clonality in common variable immunodeficiency. Study outcomes and limitations: TCRbeta clonality was increased in CVID versus healthy controls.

Control and CVID samples contributed equal amounts of genomic DNA. Method: immunoSEQ multiplex PCR; TCRdb's copy keeps in-frame clones and lacks some. Recorded here are about 28,000 clones, none singletons. The table lists this clone with many counts. The antigen remains undetermined. The sequence runs out 3 residues before the end of the CDR3; the remainder is reconstructed from the germline J gene. Each donor provided about 4.5 to 8.5 ml of heparinized whole blood. Per germline, CDR1 SQVTM and CDR2 ANQGSEA. J was trimmed by 7 bases and V by 2 bases; bases with no gene match: 9. The CDR3 consists of 14 residues.

The genes are TRBV29-1 and TRBJ2-5; 8 bases align to TRBD1. The TCR was taken from a person aged 18 to 75 in good health. Material for sequencing was peripheral blood mononuclear cells. CDR3 region: CSVESGGAGGTQYF. CDR3 DNA (partial): TGCAGCGTTGAATCAGGGGGCGCAGGGGGGACC.